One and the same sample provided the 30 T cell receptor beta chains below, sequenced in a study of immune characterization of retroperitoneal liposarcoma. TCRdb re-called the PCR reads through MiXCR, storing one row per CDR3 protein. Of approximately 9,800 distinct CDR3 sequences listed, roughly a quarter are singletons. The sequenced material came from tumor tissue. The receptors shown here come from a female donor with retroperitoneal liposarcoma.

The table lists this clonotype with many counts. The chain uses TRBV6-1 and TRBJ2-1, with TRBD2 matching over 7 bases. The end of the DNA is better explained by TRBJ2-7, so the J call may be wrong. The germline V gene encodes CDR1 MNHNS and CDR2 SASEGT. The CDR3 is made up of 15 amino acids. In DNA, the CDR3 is TGTGCCAGCAGTGAAGAGCGGGATTCCTACAATGAGCAGTACTTC. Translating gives CASSEERDSYNEQYF.

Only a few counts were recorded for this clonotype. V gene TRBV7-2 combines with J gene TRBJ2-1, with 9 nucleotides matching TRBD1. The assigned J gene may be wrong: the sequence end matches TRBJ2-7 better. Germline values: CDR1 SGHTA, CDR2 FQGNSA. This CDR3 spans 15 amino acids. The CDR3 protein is CASSADRGAYNEQYF. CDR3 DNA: TGTGCCAGCAGCGCCGACAGGGGGGCCTACAATGAGCAGTACTTC.

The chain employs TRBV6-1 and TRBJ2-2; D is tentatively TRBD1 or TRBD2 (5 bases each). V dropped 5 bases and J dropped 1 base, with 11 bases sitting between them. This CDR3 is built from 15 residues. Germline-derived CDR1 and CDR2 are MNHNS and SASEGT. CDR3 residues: CASSTRGRNTGELFF. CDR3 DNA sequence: TGTGCCAGCAGTACCCGGGGACGGAACACCGGGGAGCTGTTTTTT.

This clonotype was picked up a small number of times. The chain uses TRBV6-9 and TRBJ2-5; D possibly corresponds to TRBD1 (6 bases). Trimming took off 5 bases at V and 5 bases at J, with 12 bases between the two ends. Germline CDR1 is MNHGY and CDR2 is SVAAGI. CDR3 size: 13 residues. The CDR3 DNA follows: TGTGCCAGCAGTAGAACAGGGTTCGAGACCCAGTACTTC. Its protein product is CASSRTGFETQYF.

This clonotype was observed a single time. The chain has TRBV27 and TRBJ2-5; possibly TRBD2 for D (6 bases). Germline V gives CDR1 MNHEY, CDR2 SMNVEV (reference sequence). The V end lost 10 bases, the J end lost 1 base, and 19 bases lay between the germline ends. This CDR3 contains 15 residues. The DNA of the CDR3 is TGTGCCACCGCGGTTTCGCGGGACCCCCAAGAGACCCAGTACTTC. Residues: CATAVSRDPQETQYF.

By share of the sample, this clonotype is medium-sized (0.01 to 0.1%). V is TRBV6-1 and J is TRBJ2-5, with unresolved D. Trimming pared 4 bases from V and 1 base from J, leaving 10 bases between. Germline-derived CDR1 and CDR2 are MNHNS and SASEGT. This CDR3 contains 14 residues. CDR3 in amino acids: CASSVSWGQETQYF. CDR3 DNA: TGTGCCAGCAGTGTTTCATGGGGCCAAGAGACCCAGTACTTC.

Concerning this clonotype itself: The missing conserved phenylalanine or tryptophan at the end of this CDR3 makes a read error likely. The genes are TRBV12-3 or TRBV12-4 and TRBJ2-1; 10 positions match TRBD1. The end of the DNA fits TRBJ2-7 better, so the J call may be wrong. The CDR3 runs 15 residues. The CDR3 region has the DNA TGTGCCAGCAGTTTGACAGGGGGCACCTACAATGAGCAGTACCTC. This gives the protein CASSLTGGTYNEQYL.

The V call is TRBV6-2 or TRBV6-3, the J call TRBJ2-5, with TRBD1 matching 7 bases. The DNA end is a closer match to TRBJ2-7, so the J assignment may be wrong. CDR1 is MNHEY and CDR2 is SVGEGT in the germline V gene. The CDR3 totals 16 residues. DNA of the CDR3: TGTGCCAGCAGTTATGAAAGGGACAGTGGCTCCTACGAGCAGTACTTC. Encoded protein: CASSYERDSGSYEQYF.

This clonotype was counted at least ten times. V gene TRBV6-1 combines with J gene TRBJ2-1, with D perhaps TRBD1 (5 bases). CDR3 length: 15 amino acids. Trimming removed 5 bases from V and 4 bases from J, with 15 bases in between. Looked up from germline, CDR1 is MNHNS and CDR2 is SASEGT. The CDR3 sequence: CASSPTSTVYNEQFF. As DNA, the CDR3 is TGTGCCAGCAGTCCAACCTCGACAGTATACAATGAGCAGTTCTTC.

The CDR3 DNA reads TGCGCCAGCAGCGTAACAGGGAAAGAGACCCAGTTCTTC. Translation: CASSVTGKETQFF. The chain uses TRBV10-2 and TRBJ2-1; tentatively, D is TRBD1 (6 bases). Trimming took off 6 bases at V and 13 bases at J, with 19 bases between the two ends. This CDR3 is built from 13 residues. Per germline, CDR1 WSHSY and CDR2 SAAADI.

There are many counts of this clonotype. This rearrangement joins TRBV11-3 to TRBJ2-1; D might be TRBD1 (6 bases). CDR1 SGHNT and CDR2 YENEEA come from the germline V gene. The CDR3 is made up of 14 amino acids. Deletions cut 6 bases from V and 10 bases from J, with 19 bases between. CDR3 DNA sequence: TGTGCCAGCAGTCCCAGGGGCAGTGACTACGAGCAGTTCTTC. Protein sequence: CASSPRGSDYEQFF.

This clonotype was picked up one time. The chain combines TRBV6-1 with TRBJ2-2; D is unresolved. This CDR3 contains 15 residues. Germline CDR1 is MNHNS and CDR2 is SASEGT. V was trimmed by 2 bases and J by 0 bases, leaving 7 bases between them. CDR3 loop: CASSEQVANTGELFF. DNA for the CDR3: TGTGCCAGCAGTGAACAGGTCGCGAACACCGGGGAGCTGTTTTTT.

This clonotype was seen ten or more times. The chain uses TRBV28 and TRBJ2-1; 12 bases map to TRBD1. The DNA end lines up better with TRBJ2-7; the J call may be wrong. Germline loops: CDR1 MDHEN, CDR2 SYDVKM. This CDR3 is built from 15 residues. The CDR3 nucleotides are TGTGCCAGCAGGGGAGGGGGACAGGGGGCAGGAGAGCAGTACTTC. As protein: CASRGGGQGAGEQYF.

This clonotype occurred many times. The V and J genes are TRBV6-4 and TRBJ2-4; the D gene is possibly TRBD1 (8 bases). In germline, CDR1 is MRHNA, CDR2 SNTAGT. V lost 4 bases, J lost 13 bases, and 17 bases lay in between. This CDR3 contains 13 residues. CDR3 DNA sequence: TGTGCCAGCAGTGTGGACAGGGAGGGGGAGCAGTACTTC. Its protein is CASSVDREGEQYF.

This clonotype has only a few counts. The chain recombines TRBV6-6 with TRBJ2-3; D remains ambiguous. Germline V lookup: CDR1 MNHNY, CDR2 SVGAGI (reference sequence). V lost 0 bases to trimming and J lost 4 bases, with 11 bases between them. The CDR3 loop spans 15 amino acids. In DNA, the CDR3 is TGTGCCAGCAGTTACTCGTCCACCATACCAGATACGCAGTATTTT. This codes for CASSYSSTIPDTQYF.

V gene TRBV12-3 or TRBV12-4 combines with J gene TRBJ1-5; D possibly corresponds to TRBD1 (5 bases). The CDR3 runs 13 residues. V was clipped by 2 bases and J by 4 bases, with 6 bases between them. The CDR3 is CASSLRQNQPQHF. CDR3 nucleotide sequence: TGTGCCAGCAGTTTACGACAGAATCAGCCCCAGCATTTT.

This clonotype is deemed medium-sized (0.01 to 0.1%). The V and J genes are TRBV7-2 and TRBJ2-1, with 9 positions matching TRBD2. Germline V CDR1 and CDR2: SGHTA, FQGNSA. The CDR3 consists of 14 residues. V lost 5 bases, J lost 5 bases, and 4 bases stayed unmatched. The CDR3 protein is CASSRTSDHNEQFF. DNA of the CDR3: TGTGCCAGCAGCCGGACTAGCGACCACAATGAGCAGTTCTTC.

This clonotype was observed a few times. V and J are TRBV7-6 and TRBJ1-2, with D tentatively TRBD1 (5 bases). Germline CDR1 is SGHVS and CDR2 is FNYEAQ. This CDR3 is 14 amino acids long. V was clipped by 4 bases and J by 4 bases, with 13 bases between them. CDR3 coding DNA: TGTGCCAGCAGCTCCCCGGACACGAGCTATGGCTACACCTTC. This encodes CASSSPDTSYGYTF.

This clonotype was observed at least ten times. The CDR3 nucleotides read TGTGCCAGCAGCCGGGGACTAGCGGGAGGGCCGGGTGAGCAGTACTTC. Translated, it gives CASSRGLAGGPGEQYF. The chain employs TRBV6-4 and TRBJ2-5; 16 nucleotides match TRBD2. The CDR3 length is 16 residues. J lost 11 bases, V lost 6 bases, and 12 bases had no gene match. Germline V lookup: CDR1 MRHNA, CDR2 SNTAGT.

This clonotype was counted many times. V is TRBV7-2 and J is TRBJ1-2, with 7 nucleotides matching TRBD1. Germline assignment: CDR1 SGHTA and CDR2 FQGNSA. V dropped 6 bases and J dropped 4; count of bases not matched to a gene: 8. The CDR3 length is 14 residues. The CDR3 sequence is CASSPNRDSYGYTF. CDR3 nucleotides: TGTGCCAGCAGTCCGAACCGGGACAGCTATGGCTACACCTTC.

CDR3 coding DNA: TGCGCCAGCAGCTTGGGAGCAGGAAAAGAGACCCAGTACTTC. Translating gives CASSLGAGKETQYF. V gene TRBV5-1 combines with J gene TRBJ2-4; the D is unclear. The DNA end favors TRBJ2-5, so the J call may be wrong. The CDR3 extends over 14 amino acids. The germline V gene encodes CDR1 SGHRS and CDR2 YFSETQ.

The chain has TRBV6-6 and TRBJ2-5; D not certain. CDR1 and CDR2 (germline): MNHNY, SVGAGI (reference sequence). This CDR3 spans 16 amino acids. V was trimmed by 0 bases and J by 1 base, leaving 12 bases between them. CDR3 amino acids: CASSYSKELLQETQYF. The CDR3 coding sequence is TGTGCCAGCAGTTACTCGAAGGAGCTACTCCAAGAGACCCAGTACTTC.

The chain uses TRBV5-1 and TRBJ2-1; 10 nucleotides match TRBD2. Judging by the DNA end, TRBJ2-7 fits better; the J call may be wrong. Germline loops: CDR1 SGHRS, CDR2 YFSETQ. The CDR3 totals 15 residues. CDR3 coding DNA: TGCGCCAGCAGCTCTAGCGGGAGCTACTACAATGAGCAGTACTTC. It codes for CASSSSGSYYNEQYF.

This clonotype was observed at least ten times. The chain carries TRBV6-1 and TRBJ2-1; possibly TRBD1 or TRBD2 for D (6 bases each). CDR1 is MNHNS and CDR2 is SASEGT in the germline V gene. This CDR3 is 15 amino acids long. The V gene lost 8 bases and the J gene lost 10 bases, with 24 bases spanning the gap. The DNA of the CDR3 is TGTGCCAGCTCGGGGCAAGGGTCAGGGGAGGACGAGCAGTTCTTC. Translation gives CASSGQGSGEDEQFF.

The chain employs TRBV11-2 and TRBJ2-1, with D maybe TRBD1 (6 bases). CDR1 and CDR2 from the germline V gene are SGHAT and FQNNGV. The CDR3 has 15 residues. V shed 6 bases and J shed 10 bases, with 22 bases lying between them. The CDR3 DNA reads TGTGCCAGCAGACCCACTGGACAGCCGGCCTACGAGCAGTTCTTC. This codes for CASRPTGQPAYEQFF.

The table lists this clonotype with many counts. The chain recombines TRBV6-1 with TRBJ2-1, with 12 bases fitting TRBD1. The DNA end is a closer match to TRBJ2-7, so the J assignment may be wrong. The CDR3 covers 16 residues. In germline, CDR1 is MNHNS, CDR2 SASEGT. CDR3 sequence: CASSEDAGTGGDEQYF. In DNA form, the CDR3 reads TGTGCCAGCAGTGAAGACGCAGGGACAGGGGGCGACGAGCAGTACTTC.

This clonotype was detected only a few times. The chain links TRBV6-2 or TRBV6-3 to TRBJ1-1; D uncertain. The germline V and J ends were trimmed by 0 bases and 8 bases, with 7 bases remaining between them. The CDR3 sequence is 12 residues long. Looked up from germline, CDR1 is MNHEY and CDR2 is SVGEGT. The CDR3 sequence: CASSYSAVEAFF. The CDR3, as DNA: TGTGCCAGCAGTTACTCGGCGGTCGAAGCTTTCTTT.

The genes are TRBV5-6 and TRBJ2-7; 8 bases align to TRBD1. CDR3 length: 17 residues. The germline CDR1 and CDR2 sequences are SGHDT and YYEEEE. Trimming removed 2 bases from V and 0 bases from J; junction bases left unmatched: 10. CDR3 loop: CASSFSGTGLSSYEQYF. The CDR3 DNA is TGTGCCAGCAGCTTCTCCGGGACAGGTCTTAGCTCCTACGAGCAGTACTTC.

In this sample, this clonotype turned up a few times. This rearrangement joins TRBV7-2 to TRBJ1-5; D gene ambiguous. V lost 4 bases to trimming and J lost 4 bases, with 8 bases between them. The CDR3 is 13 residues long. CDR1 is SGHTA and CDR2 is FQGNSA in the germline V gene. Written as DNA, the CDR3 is TGTGCCAGCAGCTCGGATCGAAATCAGCCCCAGCATTTT. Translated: CASSSDRNQPQHF.

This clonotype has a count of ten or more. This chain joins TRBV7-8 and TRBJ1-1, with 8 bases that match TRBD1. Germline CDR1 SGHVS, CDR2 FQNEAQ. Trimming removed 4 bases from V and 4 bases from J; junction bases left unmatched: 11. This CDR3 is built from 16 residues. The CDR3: CASSSQTTGAATEAFF. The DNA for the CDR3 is TGTGCCAGCAGCTCCCAAACGACAGGGGCTGCCACTGAAGCTTTCTTT. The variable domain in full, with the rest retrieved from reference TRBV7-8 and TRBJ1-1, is GAGVSQSPRYKVAKRGQDVALRCDPISGHVSLFWYQQALGQGPEFLTYFQNEAQLDKSGLPSDRFFAERPEGSVSTLKIQRTQQEDSAVYLCASSSQTTGAATEAFFGQGTRLTVV.